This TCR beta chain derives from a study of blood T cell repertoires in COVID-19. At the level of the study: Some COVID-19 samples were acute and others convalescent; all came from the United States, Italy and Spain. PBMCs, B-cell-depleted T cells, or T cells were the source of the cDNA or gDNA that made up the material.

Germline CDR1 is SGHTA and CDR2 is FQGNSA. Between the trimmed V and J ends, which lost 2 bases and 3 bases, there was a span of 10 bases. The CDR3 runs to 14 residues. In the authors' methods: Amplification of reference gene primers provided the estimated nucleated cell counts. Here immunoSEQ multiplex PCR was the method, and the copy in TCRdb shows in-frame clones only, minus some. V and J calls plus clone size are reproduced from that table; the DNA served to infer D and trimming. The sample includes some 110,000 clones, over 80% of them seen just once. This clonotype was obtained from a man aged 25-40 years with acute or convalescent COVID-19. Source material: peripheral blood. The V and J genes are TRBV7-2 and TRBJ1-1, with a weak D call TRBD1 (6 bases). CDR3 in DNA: TGTGCCAGCAGCTTATATCAGGGGCACACTGAAGCTTTCTTT. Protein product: CASSLYQGHTEAFF.